The clone carrying this T cell receptor (beta chain) has a handful of counts. This entry is derived from a study of blood T cell repertoires in COVID-19. Study overall: Acute-phase and convalescent COVID-19 samples originated in the United States, Italy and Spain. From T cells, B-cell-depleted T cells, or PBMCs came the material, which was cDNA or gDNA.

Study processing details: Reference gene primers were amplified, and this amplification served to estimate nucleated cell counts. Assay used: immunoSEQ multiplex PCR; TCRdb lists only in-frame clones, some missing. That table gives V, J and clone size, and the DNA gave D and trimming. The sample yields approximately 69,000 clones, 90% seen once. The CDR3 contains 11 residues. The ends were cut back, 6 bases at V and 5 bases at J, with 10 bases in the middle. CDR1 DFQATT and CDR2 SNEGSKA come from the germline V gene (reference sequence). V gene TRBV20-1 combines with J gene TRBJ2-5, with D perhaps TRBD2 (6 bases). This clonotype was sampled from a man aged 50 to 60 with acute or convalescent COVID-19. Sequenced sample: peripheral blood. As DNA, the CDR3 is TGCAGTGCCGTTAGCGGCGAGACCCAGTACTTC. Amino acid sequence: CSAVSGETQYF.